Listed below are T cell receptor beta chains from one sample, sequenced in a study of CD8 T cells in ankylosing spondylitis. TCRdb processed the 5' RACE reads anew with MiXCR; each CDR3 protein has one entry. Of about 400,000 distinct CDR3 sequences in the sample, 20% were seen once. Sequenced sample: blood, either unsorted or a sorted T cell fraction (not recorded which). The source is a male donor with ankylosing spondylitis or in good health (not recorded which). Both conserved end residues are part of each CDR3. D genes are given only for firm matches.

D gene	CDR3 length	V gene	J gene	CDR3 protein
TRBD2	16	TRBV12-3/TRBV12-4	TRBJ2-2	CASRLAGLDFTGELFF
NA	13	TRBV25-1	TRBJ2-7	CASLGAPSYEQYF
NA	14	TRBV7-2	TRBJ2-7	CASSLVQRFYEQYF
TRBD1	17	TRBV6-5	TRBJ2-1	CASSSPSFGQAVHEQFF
TRBD1	16	TRBV5-5	TRBJ2-1	CASSADRGHFGNEQFF
NA	16	TRBV9	TRBJ1-1	CASSAGPQGPGGEAFF
TRBD2	16	TRBV6-5	TRBJ2-1	CASSSLSGAATIEQFF
NA	13	TRBV12-3/TRBV12-4	TRBJ2-5	CASSRQNQETQYF
TRBD2	14	TRBV2	TRBJ2-1	CASSEGLAAREQFF
NA	12	TRBV6-2/TRBV6-3	TRBJ2-1	CASSSGPGEQFF
NA	17	TRBV23-1	TRBJ2-2	CASSQSTPRGRTGELFF
TRBD1	15	TRBV11-2	TRBJ2-7	CASSLWGQGVNEQYF
NA	17	TRBV7-6	TRBJ1-5	CASSLEAPGEGYQPQHF
NA	13	TRBV4-1	TRBJ2-7	CASSQEPAYEQYF
TRBD1	17	TRBV29-1	TRBJ1-2	CSVENWDRGVQEYGYTF
TRBD2	12	TRBV24-1	TRBJ2-1	CATSGTSGDRFF
TRBD2	15	TRBV6-1	TRBJ2-1	CATSFRGVSYNEQFF
NA	14	TRBV2	TRBJ2-7	CASINRDGAYEQYF
TRBD2	14	TRBV6-1	TRBJ2-4	CAQTGRKAKNIQYF
NA	15	TRBV5-4	TRBJ2-7	CASSQGGGTSYEQYF
NA	14	TRBV6-5	TRBJ2-3	CASSYGGSTDTQYF
NA	11	TRBV12-3/TRBV12-4	TRBJ2-1	CASSFLEEQFF
TRBD2	20	TRBV6-4	TRBJ2-5	CASSGSPSPGGAPLQETQYF
NA	13	TRBV29-1	TRBJ2-7	CSVEVSSRYEQYF
NA	14	TRBV28	TRBJ1-2	CASTDGLTFYGYTF
NA	17	TRBV11-2	TRBJ2-7	CASSSPYGTPSGYEQYF
NA	12	TRBV2	TRBJ2-5	CASSEMGETQYF
TRBD1	17	TRBV15	TRBJ2-2	CATSGSRGQPNTGELFF
NA	14	TRBV28	TRBJ1-5	CASNPVPRNQPQHF
TRBD1	17	TRBV12-3/TRBV12-4	TRBJ2-2	CASSLNLGQKNTGELFF
TRBD1	13	TRBV19	TRBJ1-1	CAGSMDRGTEAFF
NA	11	TRBV21-1	TRBJ1-2	CASSPLGGYTF
TRBD1	16	TRBV20-1	TRBJ2-1	CSANPPWDRPYNEQFF
TRBD1	16	TRBV10-1	TRBJ2-2	CASSTGTGINTGELFF